Reported below is one T cell receptor beta chain. The data were taken from a study of blood T cell repertoires in COVID-19. In the source study's methods: Reference gene primer amplification gave nucleated cell count estimates. Generated by immunoSEQ multiplex PCR, the TCRdb table keeps only in-frame clones and is missing some. V and J calls and clone size follow that table, whereas D and trimming were derived from the DNA. The table shows 200,000 to 250,000 clones, with roughly 80% occurring only once. V lost 2 bases and J lost 0, with 9 bases in between. Germline V gene data show CDR1 as SGHTA and CDR2 as FQGNSA. This CDR3 is 15 amino acids long.

The material sequenced was peripheral blood. The V and J genes are TRBV7-2 and TRBJ2-3; D possibly corresponds to TRBD2 (5 bases). The source of this sequence is an older woman with COVID-19, enrolled during active disease. In DNA, the CDR3 is TGTGCCAGCAGCTTAATGGGCGGGAGCACAGATACGCAGTATTTT. This sequence encodes CASSLMGGSTDTQYF.